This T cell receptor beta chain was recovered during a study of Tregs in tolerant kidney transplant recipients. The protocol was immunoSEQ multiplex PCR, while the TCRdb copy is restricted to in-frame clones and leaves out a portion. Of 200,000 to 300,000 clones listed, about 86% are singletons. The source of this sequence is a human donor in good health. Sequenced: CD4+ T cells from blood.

Here the CDR3 DNA reads TGTGCCTGGAGTGACGGACAGGGAGGCACTCAGCCCCAGCATTTT. Translation: CAWSDGQGGTQPQHF. V and J are TRBV30 and TRBJ1-5; TRBD1 aligns across 8 bases. CDR1 is GTSNPN and CDR2 is SVGIG in the germline V gene (reference sequence). The V segment lost 1 base and the J segment 6 bases; nucleotides outside the gene matches: 8. The CDR3 runs 15 residues.